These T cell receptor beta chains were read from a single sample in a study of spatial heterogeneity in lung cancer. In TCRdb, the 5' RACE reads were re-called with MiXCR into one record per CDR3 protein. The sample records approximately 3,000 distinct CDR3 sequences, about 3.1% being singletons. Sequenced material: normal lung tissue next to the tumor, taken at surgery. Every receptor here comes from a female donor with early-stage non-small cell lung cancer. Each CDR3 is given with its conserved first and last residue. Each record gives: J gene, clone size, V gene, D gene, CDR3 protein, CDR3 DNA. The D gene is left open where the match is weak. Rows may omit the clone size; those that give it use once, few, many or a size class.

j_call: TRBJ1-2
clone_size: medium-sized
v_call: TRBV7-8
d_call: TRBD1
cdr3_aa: CASSFRGTGMGYGYTF
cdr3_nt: TGTGCCAGCAGCTTCCGGGGGACAGGGATGGGCTATGGCTACACCTTC

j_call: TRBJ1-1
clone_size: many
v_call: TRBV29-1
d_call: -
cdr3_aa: CSGVRGRDTEAFF
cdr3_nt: TGCAGTGGGGTGAGGGGGAGGGACACTGAAGCTTTCTTT

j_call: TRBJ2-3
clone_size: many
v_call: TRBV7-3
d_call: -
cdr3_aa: CASSTQGTQYF
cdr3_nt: TGTGCCAGCAGCACACAGGGTACGCAGTATTTT

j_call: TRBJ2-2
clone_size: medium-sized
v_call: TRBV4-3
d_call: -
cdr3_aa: CASSQDGRGPGELFF
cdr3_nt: TGCGCCAGCAGCCAAGACGGAAGGGGACCCGGGGAGCTGTTTTTT

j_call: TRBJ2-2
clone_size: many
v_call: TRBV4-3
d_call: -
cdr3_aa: CASSQERLTGTTGELFF
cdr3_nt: TGCGCCAGCAGCCAAGAACGCTTAACAGGGACAACCGGGGAGCTGTTTTTT

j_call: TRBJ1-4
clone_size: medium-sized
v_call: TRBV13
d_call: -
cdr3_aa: CASTLSRGLRDEKLFF
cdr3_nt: TGTGCCAGCACCCTCTCCCGGGGGCTGCGAGATGAAAAACTGTTTTTT

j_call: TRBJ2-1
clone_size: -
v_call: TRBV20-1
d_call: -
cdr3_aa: CSARVQGNEQFF
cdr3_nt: TGCAGTGCTAGAGTCCAGGGCAATGAGCAGTTCTTC

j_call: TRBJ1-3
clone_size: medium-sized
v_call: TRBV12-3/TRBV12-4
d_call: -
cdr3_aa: CASSLSGDSGNTIYF
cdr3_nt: TGTGCCAGCAGTTTATCGGGGGATTCTGGAAACACCATATATTTT

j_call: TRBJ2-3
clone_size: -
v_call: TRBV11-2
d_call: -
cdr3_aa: CASSSPWGGASDTQYF
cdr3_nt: TGTGCCAGCAGCTCCCCATGGGGGGGGGCTTCAGATACGCAGTATTTT

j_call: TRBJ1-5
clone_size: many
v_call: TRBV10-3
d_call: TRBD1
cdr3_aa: CATGTDNQPQHF
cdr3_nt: TGTGCCACCGGGACAGACAATCAGCCCCAGCATTTT

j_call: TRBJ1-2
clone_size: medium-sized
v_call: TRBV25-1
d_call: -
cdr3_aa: CASARGYGYTF
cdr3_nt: TGTGCCAGTGCCAGGGGCTACGGCTACACCTTC

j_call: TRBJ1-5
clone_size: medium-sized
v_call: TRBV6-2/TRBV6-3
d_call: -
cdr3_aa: CASSYGGSGQPQHF
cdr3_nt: TGTGCCAGCAGTTACGGGGGGTCAGGGCAGCCCCAGCATTTT

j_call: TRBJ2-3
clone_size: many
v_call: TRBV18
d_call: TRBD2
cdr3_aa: CASTGLADPSTDTQYF
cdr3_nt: TGTGCCAGCACGGGACTAGCGGACCCCAGCACAGATACGCAGTATTTT

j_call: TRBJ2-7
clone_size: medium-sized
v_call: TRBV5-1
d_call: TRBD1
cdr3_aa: CASSWDRPSYEQYF
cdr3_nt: TGCGCCAGCAGCTGGGACAGGCCGTCCTACGAGCAGTACTTC

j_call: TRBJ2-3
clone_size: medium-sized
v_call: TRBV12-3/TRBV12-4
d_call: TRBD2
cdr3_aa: CASSLALGSGGQHSTDTQYF
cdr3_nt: TGTGCCAGCAGTTTAGCGCTCGGTAGCGGGGGTCAACATAGCACAGATACGCAGTATTTT

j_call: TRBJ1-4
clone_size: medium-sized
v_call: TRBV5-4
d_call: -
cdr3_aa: CASSLGPTNEKLFF
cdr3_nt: TGTGCCAGCAGCTTGGGGCCGACTAATGAAAAACTGTTTTTT

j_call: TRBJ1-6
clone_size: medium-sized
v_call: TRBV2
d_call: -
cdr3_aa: CASSGPESPLHF
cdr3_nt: TGTGCCAGCAGTGGTCCGGAATCACCCCTCCACTTT

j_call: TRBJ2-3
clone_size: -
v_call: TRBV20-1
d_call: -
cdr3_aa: CSKKRPEGSAADTQYF
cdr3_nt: TGCAGTAAGAAACGACCGGAGGGGTCCGCGGCAGATACGCAGTATTTT

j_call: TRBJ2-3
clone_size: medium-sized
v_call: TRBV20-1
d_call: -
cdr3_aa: CSARATDTQYF
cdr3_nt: TGCAGTGCTAGGGCTACAGATACGCAGTATTTT

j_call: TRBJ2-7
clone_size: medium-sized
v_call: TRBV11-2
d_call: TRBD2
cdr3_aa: CASSLGGTSGVSYEQYF
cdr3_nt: TGTGCCAGCAGCCTAGGGGGGACTAGCGGGGTATCCTACGAGCAGTACTTC

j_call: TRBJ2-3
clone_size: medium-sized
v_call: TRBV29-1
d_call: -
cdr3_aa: CSVEDLAKETDTQYF
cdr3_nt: TGCAGCGTTGAAGATCTAGCCAAGGAGACAGATACGCAGTATTTT

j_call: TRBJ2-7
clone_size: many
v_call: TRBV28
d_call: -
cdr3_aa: CASRLRYEQYF
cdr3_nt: TGTGCCAGCAGACTACGATACGAGCAGTACTTC

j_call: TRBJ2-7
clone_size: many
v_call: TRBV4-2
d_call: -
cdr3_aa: CASSPQGPVEQYF
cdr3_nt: TGTGCCAGCAGCCCTCAGGGGCCCGTCGAGCAGTACTTC

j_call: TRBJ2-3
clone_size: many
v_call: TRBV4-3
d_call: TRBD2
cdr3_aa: CASSQDLLAGGADTDTQYF
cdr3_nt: TGCGCCAGCAGCCAAGATCTACTAGCGGGGGGGGCCGACACAGATACGCAGTATTTT

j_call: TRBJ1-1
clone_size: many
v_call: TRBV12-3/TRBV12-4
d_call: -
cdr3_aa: CASSSRRVTEAFF
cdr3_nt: TGTGCCAGCAGTTCCCGTCGGGTCACTGAAGCTTTCTTT

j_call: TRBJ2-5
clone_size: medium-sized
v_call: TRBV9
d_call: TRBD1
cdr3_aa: CASSPRDRGGQETQYF
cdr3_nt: TGTGCCAGCAGCCCCAGGGACAGGGGAGGGCAAGAGACCCAGTACTTC

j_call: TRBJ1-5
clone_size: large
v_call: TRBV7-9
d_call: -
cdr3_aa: CASSQGLQSNQPQHF
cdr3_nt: TGTGCCAGCAGCCAAGGACTACAGTCCAATCAGCCCCAGCATTTT

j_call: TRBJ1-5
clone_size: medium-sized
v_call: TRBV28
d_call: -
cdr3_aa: CASSPPRGPQHF
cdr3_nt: TGTGCCAGCAGTCCCCCTCGGGGGCCCCAGCATTTT

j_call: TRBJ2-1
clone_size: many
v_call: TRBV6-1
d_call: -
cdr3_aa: CASRLRDTDGNEQFF
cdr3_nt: TGTGCCAGCAGACTCCGGGACACCGATGGGAATGAGCAGTTCTTC

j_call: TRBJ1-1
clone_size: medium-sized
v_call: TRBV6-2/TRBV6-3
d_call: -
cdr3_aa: CASGGTRGRRNTEAFF
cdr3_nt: TGTGCCAGCGGGGGGACGAGGGGGAGACGAAACACTGAAGCTTTCTTT

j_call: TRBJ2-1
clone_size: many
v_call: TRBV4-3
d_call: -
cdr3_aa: CASSHQGRRNEQFF
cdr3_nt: TGCGCCAGCAGCCACCAGGGACGGCGGAATGAGCAGTTCTTC

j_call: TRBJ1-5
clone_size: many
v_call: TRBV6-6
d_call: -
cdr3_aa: CASVNIDRNQPQHF
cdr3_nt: TGTGCCAGCGTAAATATCGACAGGAATCAGCCCCAGCATTTT

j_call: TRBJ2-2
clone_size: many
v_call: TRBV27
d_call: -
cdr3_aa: CASSLENTGELFF
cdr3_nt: TGTGCCAGCAGTTTGGAAAACACCGGGGAGCTGTTTTTT

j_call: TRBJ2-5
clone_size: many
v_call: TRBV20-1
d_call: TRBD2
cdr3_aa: CSASGTSGEAETQYF
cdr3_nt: TGCAGTGCTAGTGGGACTAGCGGGGAGGCAGAGACCCAGTACTTC

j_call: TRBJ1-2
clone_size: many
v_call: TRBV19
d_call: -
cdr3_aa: CASSLWGEYGYTF
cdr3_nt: TGTGCCAGTAGCCTCTGGGGAGAGTATGGCTACACCTTC

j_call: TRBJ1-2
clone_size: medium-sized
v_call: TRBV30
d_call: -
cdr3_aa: CAWSAGGDYGYTF
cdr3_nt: TGTGCCTGGAGTGCGGGCGGGGACTATGGCTACACCTTC

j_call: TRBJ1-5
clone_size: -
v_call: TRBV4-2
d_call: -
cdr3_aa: CASSRQGGSQPQHF
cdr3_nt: TGTGCCAGCAGCCGCCAGGGCGGGAGTCAGCCCCAGCATTTT

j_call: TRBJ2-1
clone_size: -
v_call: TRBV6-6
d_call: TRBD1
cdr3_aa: CASSQTGAGWRRTDNEQFF
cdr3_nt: TGTGCCAGTTCCCAGACAGGGGCGGGTTGGCGTCGGACGGACAATGAGCAGTTCTTC

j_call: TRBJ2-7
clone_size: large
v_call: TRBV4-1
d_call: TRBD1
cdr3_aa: CASSQGGTGFVYEQYF
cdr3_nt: TGCGCCAGCAGCCAAGGGGGGACAGGGTTCGTCTACGAGCAGTACTTC

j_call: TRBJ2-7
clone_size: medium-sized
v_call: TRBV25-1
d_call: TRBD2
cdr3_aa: CASTGGDEQYF
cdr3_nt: TGTGCCAGCACGGGAGGGGACGAGCAGTACTTC

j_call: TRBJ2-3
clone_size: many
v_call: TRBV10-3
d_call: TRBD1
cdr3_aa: CAISTTSPGQVLDTQYF
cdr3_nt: TGTGCCATCAGCACCACTTCTCCGGGACAGGTCCTTGATACGCAGTATTTT

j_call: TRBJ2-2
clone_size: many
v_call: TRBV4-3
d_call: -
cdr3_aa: CASSLRQGLLEAGELFF
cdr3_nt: TGCGCCAGCAGCCTTAGACAGGGACTTTTAGAAGCCGGGGAGCTGTTTTTT

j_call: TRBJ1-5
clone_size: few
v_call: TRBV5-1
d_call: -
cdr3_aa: CASSLGRDNQPQHF
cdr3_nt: TGCGCCAGCAGCTTGGGGCGTGACAATCAGCCCCAGCATTTT

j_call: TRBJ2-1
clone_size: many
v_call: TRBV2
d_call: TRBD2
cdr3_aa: CASSEKSSGRYNEQFF
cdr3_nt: TGTGCCAGCAGTGAAAAGTCTAGCGGGAGATACAATGAGCAGTTCTTC

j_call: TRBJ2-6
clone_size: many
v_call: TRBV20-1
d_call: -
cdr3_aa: CSARIVGAGANVLTF
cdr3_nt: TGCAGTGCAAGGATTGTGGGGGCTGGGGCCAACGTCCTGACTTTC

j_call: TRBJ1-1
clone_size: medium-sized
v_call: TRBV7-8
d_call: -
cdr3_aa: CASSSQTGDTEAFF
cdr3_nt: TGTGCCAGCAGCAGTCAGACGGGGGACACTGAAGCTTTCTTT

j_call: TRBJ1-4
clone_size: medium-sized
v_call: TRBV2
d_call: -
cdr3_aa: CASSGRAGLDNIFATNEKLFF
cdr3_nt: TGTGCCAGCAGCGGAAGAGCGGGACTGGATAACATTTTTGCAACTAATGAAAAACTGTTTTTT

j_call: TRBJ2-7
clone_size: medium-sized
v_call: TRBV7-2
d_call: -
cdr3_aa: CASSLGRGLVEQYF
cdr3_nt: TGTGCCAGCAGCTTAGGGCGGGGGCTGGTCGAGCAGTACTTC

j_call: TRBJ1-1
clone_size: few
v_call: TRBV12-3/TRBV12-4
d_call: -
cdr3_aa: CASSGRLVNTEAFF
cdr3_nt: TGTGCCAGCAGTGGCAGGCTAGTGAACACTGAAGCTTTCTTT

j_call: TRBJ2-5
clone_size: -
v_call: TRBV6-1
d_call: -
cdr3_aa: CASRESGIETQYF
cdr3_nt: TGTGCCAGCAGGGAGAGTGGGATAGAGACCCAGTACTTC

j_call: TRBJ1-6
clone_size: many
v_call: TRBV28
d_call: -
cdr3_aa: CASSPVPFAGGFSPLHF
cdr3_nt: TGTGCCAGCAGTCCTGTTCCGTTTGCAGGCGGATTTTCACCCCTCCACTTT

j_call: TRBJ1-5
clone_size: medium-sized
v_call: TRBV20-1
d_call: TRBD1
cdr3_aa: CSAVRGFGNQPQHF
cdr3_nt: TGCAGTGCTGTCAGGGGGTTTGGAAATCAGCCCCAGCATTTT

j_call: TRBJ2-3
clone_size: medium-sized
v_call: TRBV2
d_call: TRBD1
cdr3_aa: CASRGRVGTGVNADTQYF
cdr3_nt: TGTGCCAGCAGGGGTCGGGTAGGGACAGGAGTCAATGCAGATACGCAGTATTTT

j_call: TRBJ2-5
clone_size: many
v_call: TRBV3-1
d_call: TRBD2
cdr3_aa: CASSPSGGAFEWQETQYF
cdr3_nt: TGTGCCAGCAGCCCTAGCGGGGGGGCCTTCGAATGGCAAGAGACCCAGTACTTC